These 27 T cell receptor beta chains were sequenced from one sample in a study of blood T cell repertoires in COVID-19. Assay used: immunoSEQ multiplex PCR; TCRdb lists only in-frame clones, some missing. The sample lists about 68,000 clones; around nine tenths were seen once. Sequenced sample: peripheral blood. The receptors stem from a human donor in a cohort sampled during active COVID-19.

CDR3 region: CASSPQLDRNTGELFF. CDR3 coding DNA: TGTGCCAGCTCACCACAGCTGGACAGGAACACCGGGGAGCTGTTTTTT. The gene calls are TRBV18 and TRBJ2-2; possibly TRBD1 for D (6 bases). The CDR3 length is 16 residues. Trimming shortened V by 1 base and J by 1 base, and 10 bases separated the two germline ends. Germline V gene sequence: CDR1 KGHSH, CDR2 LQKENI.

The chain carries TRBV5-1 and TRBJ2-3, with TRBD2 as a possible D gene (5 bases). The CDR3 extends over 14 amino acids. V was shortened by 0 bases and J by 6 bases, with 11 bases between the two germline ends. Germline CDR1 reads SGHRS; CDR2 reads YFSETQ. CDR3 protein: CASSLGLAPDTQYF. CDR3 bases: TGCGCCAGCAGCTTGGGGCTAGCTCCCGATACGCAGTATTTT.

The chain is built from TRBV27 and TRBJ1-6, with D unresolved. The V end was cut by 8 bases, the J end by 10 bases, with 6 bases between. The germline V gene encodes CDR1 MNHEY and CDR2 SMNVEV (reference sequence). The CDR3 extends over 10 amino acids. CDR3 protein: CASGLSPLHF. In nucleotides, the CDR3 is TGTGCCAGCGGCTTATCACCCCTCCACTTT.

CDR3 nucleotides: TGTGCCAGCAGCTCACCTCCGGGACTAGCGGCTTCCTCCTACAATGAGCAGTTCTTC. It translates to CASSSPPGLAASSYNEQFF. This sequence joins TRBV11-2 and TRBJ2-1; 11 nucleotides line up with TRBD2. The CDR3 has 19 amino acids. Unmatched junction bases numbered 11, after V lost 4 bases and J lost 0 bases. The germline gives CDR1 SGHAT, CDR2 FQNNGV.

The chain uses TRBV9 and TRBJ1-1; D perhaps matches TRBD1 (5 bases). Deletions cut 3 bases from V and 5 bases from J, with 11 bases between. CDR3 length: 13 residues. The germline V gene encodes CDR1 SGDLS and CDR2 YYNGEE. CDR3 bases: TGTGCCAGCAGCGCGGGGGGGAGGACTGAAGCTTTCTTT. Its translation is CASSAGGRTEAFF.

The CDR3 DNA follows: TGTGCCAGCAGCGTGGGGAGGAACTATGGCTACACCTTC. Its translation is CASSVGRNYGYTF. The chain employs TRBV3-1 (or the pseudogene TRBV3-2) and TRBJ1-2; D gene unclear. The CDR3 is 13 residues long. V was pared by 5 bases and J by 2 bases, with 9 bases between. The germline V gene has CDR1 LGHDT and CDR2 YNNKEL (reference sequence).

The V and J genes are TRBV27 and TRBJ1-6, with 7 bases that match TRBD1. Germline trimming cut 5 bases from V and 5 bases from J; bases unmatched to any gene: 9. Per the germline V gene, CDR1 is MNHEY and CDR2 is SMNVEV (reference sequence). The CDR3 runs to 16 residues. The CDR3 here is CASSPFLTGNNSPLHF. CDR3 bases: TGTGCCAGCAGTCCGTTTCTGACAGGGAATAATTCACCCCTCCACTTT.

The V gene is TRBV19, the J gene TRBJ2-4; no reliable D call. Trimming removed 4 bases from V and 11 bases from J, with 21 bases in between. The CDR3 is made up of 15 amino acids. Germline lookup yields CDR1 LNHDA and CDR2 SQIVND (reference sequence). The CDR3 loop is CASSTRAGTGSFQYF. CDR3 nucleotide sequence: TGTGCCAGTAGTACCAGAGCAGGAACCGGCTCCTTTCAGTACTTC. The full variable domain, in which reference TRBV19 and TRBJ2-4 provide the parts outside the CDR3, is DGGITQSPKYLFRKEGQNVTLSCEQNLNHDAMYWYRQDPGQGLRLIYYSQIVNDFQKGDIAEGYSVSREKKESFPLTVTSAQKNPTAFYLCASSTRAGTGSFQYFGAGTRLSVL.

Comment on this clone: A read error may account for a junction end that differs from germline. The chain employs TRBV13 and TRBJ2-7; 9 nucleotides align to TRBD2. The CDR3 contains 19 residues. Per germline, CDR1 PRHDT and CDR2 FYEKMQ (reference sequence). CDR3 sequence reads: CASSSLGVGSGRSPRARSF. The CDR3 nucleotides are TGTGCCAGCAGCTCCCTAGGGGTGGGGAGCGGGAGGTCCCCAAGGGCCCGGTCCTTC.

V is TRBV28 and J is TRBJ2-3; D is perhaps TRBD2 (6 bases). V lost 11 bases, J lost 0 bases, and 15 bases lay in between. CDR3 size: 14 residues. Germline V gives CDR1 MDHEN, CDR2 SYDVKM. CDR3 residues: CAGSSVASTDTQYF. CDR3 nucleotides: TGTGCCGGCTCTAGCGTAGCTAGCACAGATACGCAGTATTTT.

The chain recombines TRBV19 with TRBJ2-1; 11 nucleotides align to TRBD2. The germline gives CDR1 LNHDA, CDR2 SQIVND (reference sequence). V dropped 5 bases and J dropped 2; count of bases not matched to a gene: 5. CDR3 length: 16 residues. The CDR3 region has the DNA TGTGCCAGTAGTCTGACTAGCGGGAACCCCTACAATGAGCAGTTCTTC. Amino acid sequence: CASSLTSGNPYNEQFF.

The V gene is TRBV16, the J gene TRBJ2-2; the D gene is possibly TRBD1 (6 bases). The CDR3 runs 15 residues. Germline assignment: CDR1 KGHSY and CDR2 FQNENV. The germline V and J ends were trimmed by 3 bases and 7 bases, with 15 bases remaining between them. CDR3 DNA sequence: TGTGCCAGCAGCCATGATCAGGGGCTGAGCGGGGAGCTGTTTTTT. This translates into CASSHDQGLSGELFF.

V usage is TRBV11-2 and J usage is TRBJ2-1, with 9 nucleotides matching TRBD1. CDR1 and CDR2 (germline): SGHAT, FQNNGV. J gave up 6 bases and V 5 bases, and 8 bases lay outside the gene matches. CDR3 length: 15 amino acids. The CDR3 protein is CASSLGQGFFNEQFF. CDR3 sequence (DNA): TGTGCCAGCAGCCTCGGACAGGGGTTTTTCAATGAGCAGTTCTTC.

V gene TRBV19 combines with J gene TRBJ1-5; D uncertain. CDR3 size: 15 residues. Trimming pared 3 bases from V and 7 bases from J, leaving 16 bases between. CDR1 and CDR2 from the germline V gene are LNHDA and SQIVND (reference sequence). CDR3 region: CASSMGREGRQPQHF. In nucleotides, the CDR3 is TGTGCCAGTAGTATGGGTAGAGAGGGCAGGCAGCCCCAGCATTTT.

This clone was counted once. The chain links TRBV28 to TRBJ1-5; the match to TRBD1 covers 7 bases. The CDR3 runs 15 residues. The germline gives CDR1 MDHEN, CDR2 SYDVKM. V dropped 5 bases and J dropped 10; count of bases not matched to a gene: 14. In DNA, the CDR3 is TGTGCCAGCAGTAGCTTAACAGGGGCGCCTCAACCCCAGCATTTT. Protein product: CASSSLTGAPQPQHF.

This chain links TRBV29-1 with TRBJ2-7, with 7 nucleotides matching TRBD2. J was trimmed by 2 bases and V by 4 bases; bases with no gene match: 2. CDR3 length: 12 residues. From germline, CDR1 is SQVTM and CDR2 ANQGSEA. The CDR3 protein is CSVASGPYEQYF. Here the CDR3 DNA reads TGCAGCGTTGCTAGCGGTCCCTACGAGCAGTACTTC.

This clone was observed a handful of times. V and J are TRBV10-1 and TRBJ2-7; 7 bases map to TRBD2. After removal of 6 bases from V and 2 bases from J, the junction contained 10 bases not matched to a gene. This CDR3 spans 15 amino acids. Germline V gene data show CDR1 as WNHNN and CDR2 as SYGVQD (reference sequence). CDR3 loop: CASSATSASTYEQYF. The CDR3 DNA sequence: TGCGCCAGCAGCGCCACTAGCGCCTCTACCTACGAGCAGTACTTC.

The chain carries TRBV19 and TRBJ2-1, with D possibly matching TRBD1 (6 bases). V shed 6 bases and J shed 2 bases, with 8 bases lying between them. Looked up from germline, CDR1 is LNHDA and CDR2 is SQIVND (reference sequence). The CDR3 has 13 residues. The CDR3 loop reads CASRNRAYNEQFF. In DNA form, the CDR3 reads TGTGCCAGTAGGAACAGGGCCTACAATGAGCAGTTCTTC.

This clone was seen once. This rearrangement joins TRBV19 to TRBJ1-4; the match to TRBD1 covers 7 bases. V was pared by 6 bases and J by 2 bases, with 6 bases of the junction left unmatched. There are 15 residues in the CDR3. Germline CDR1 LNHDA, CDR2 SQIVND (reference sequence). The chain's CDR3 is CASSPGTATNEKLFF. The DNA for the CDR3 is TGTGCCAGTAGCCCCGGGACAGCCACTAATGAAAAACTGTTTTTT.

This clone has only one observation. The chain carries TRBV24-1 and TRBJ2-2; 9 bases are shared with TRBD1. The germline gives CDR1 KGHDR, CDR2 SFDVKD. This CDR3 is 15 amino acids long. Trimming removed 7 bases from V and 5 bases from J; junction bases left unmatched: 7. CDR3 sequence (DNA): TGTGCCACCAGGCCGGGACAGGGAGCAACCGGGGAGCTGTTTTTT. Translating it yields CATRPGQGATGELFF.

The chain employs TRBV6-5 and TRBJ2-3; 9 bases line up with TRBD2. Germline assignment: CDR1 MNHEY and CDR2 SVGAGI. After removal of 10 bases from V and 0 bases from J, the junction contained 8 bases not matched to a gene. This CDR3 comprises 15 residues. The CDR3 region has the DNA TGTGCCACCAGGCCTAGCGGGGCTAGCACAGATACGCAGTATTTT. It codes for CATRPSGASTDTQYF.

The gene calls are TRBV24-1 and TRBJ1-1; 7 nucleotides match TRBD1. Losses at the gene ends were 3 bases for V and 3 bases for J; bases not matched to a gene: 6. The CDR3 covers 15 residues. CDR1 KGHDR and CDR2 SFDVKD come from the germline V gene. This CDR3 reads CATSDTRQGHTEAFF. The CDR3 nucleotides read TGTGCCACCAGTGATACGAGACAGGGACACACTGAAGCTTTCTTT.

V and J are TRBV9 and TRBJ2-5, with D possibly being TRBD2 (6 bases). V was cut by 4 bases and J by 3 bases, with 22 bases left in between. This CDR3 has 17 residues. From germline, CDR1 is SGDLS and CDR2 YYNGEE. The CDR3 sequence is CASSPRTGIPGEETQYF. The CDR3 nucleotides are TGTGCCAGCAGCCCGAGGACCGGCATTCCGGGAGAAGAGACCCAGTACTTC. The whole variable domain, remainder taken from reference TRBV9 and TRBJ2-5, is DSGVTQTPKHLITATGQRVTLRCSPRSGDLSVYWYQQSLDQGLQFLIQYYNGEERAKGNILERFSAQQFPDLHSELNLSSLELGDSALYFCASSPRTGIPGEETQYFGPGTRLLVL.

This chain links TRBV6-5 with TRBJ1-2; D not resolved. V lost 8 bases, J lost 3 bases, and 16 bases lay in between. Germline V lookup: CDR1 MNHEY, CDR2 SVGAGI. This CDR3 comprises 14 residues. CDR3 bases: TGTGCCAGCGGAACGGGATCTCTCTACTATGGCTACACCTTC. Translating it yields CASGTGSLYYGYTF.

V usage is TRBV6-2 or TRBV6-3 and J usage is TRBJ2-7, with D perhaps matching TRBD2 (6 bases). The length of the CDR3 is 14 residues. V dropped 5 bases and J dropped 4 bases, with 15 bases sitting between them. Germline loops: CDR1 MNHEY, CDR2 SVGEGT. The CDR3, as DNA: TGTGCCAGCAGTCCCACCGGGGGAGAATACGAGCAGTACTTC. Its translation is CASSPTGGEYEQYF.

This rearrangement joins TRBV5-4 to TRBJ1-3, with TRBD1 as a possible D gene (5 bases). Trimming shortened V by 0 bases and J by 4 bases, and 8 bases separated the two germline ends. From germline, CDR1 is SGHNT and CDR2 YYREEE (reference sequence). This CDR3 is built from 14 residues. Here the CDR3 reads CASSLAGYGNTIYF. The DNA for the CDR3 is TGTGCCAGCAGCTTGGCAGGGTACGGAAACACCATATATTTT.

This chain connects TRBV5-1 to TRBJ1-1; 7 bases line up with TRBD1. Germline trimming cut 0 bases from V and 4 bases from J; bases unmatched to any gene: 6. The germline V gene encodes CDR1 SGHRS and CDR2 YFSETQ. This CDR3 has 15 residues. CDR3 bases: TGCGCCAGCAGCTTGGGCGACAGGGATGGCACTGAAGCTTTCTTT. Translation gives CASSLGDRDGTEAFF.